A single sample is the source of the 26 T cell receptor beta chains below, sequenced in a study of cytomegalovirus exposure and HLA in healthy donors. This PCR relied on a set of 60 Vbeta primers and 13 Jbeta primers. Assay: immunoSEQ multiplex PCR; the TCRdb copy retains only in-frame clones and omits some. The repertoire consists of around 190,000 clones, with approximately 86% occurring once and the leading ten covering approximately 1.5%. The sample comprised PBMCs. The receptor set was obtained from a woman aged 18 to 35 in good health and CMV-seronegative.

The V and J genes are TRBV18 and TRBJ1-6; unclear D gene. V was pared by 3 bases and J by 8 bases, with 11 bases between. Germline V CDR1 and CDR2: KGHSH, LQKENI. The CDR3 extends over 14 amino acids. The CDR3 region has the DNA TGTGCCAGCTCACCCACGGTGGTGGATTCACCCCTCCACTTT. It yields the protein CASSPTVVDSPLHF.

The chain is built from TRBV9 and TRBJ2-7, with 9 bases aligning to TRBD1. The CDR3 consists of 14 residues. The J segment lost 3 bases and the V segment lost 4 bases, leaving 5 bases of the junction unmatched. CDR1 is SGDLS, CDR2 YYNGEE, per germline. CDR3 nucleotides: TGTGCCAGCAGCCCAAGACAGGGGGTCTACGAGCAGTACTTC. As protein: CASSPRQGVYEQYF.

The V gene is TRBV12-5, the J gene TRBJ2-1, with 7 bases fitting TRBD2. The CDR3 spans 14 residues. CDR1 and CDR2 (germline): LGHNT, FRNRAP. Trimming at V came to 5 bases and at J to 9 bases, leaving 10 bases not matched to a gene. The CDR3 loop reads CASGPEGRGGEQFF. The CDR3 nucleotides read TGTGCTAGTGGTCCTGAAGGGAGGGGAGGTGAGCAGTTCTTC. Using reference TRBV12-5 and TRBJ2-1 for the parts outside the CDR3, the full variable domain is DARVTQTPRHKVTEMGQEVTMRCQPILGHNTVFWYRQTMMQGLELLAYFRNRAPLDDSGMPKDRFSAEMPDATLATLKIQPSEPRDSAVYFCASGPEGRGGEQFFGPGTRLTVL.

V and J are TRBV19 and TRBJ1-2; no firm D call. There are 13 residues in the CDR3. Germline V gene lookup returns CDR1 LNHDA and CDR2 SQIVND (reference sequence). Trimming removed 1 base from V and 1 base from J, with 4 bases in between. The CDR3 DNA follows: TGTGCCAGTAGTATAGCCAGTAACTATGGCTACACCTTC. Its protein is CASSIASNYGYTF.

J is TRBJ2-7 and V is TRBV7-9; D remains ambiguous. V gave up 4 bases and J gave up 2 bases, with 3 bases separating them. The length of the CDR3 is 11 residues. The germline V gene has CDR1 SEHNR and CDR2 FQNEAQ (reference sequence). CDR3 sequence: CASSSAYEQYF. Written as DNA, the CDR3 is TGTGCCAGCAGCTCTGCCTACGAGCAGTACTTC.

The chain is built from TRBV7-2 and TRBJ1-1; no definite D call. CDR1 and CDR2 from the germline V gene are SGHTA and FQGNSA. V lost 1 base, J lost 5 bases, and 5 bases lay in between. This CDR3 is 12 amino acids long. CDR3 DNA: TGTGCCAGCAGCTTAGTAATGACTGAAGCTTTCTTT. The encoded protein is CASSLVMTEAFF. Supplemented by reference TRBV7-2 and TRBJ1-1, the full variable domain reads GAGVSQSPSNKVTEKGKDVELRCDPISGHTALYWYRQSLGQGLEFLIYFQGNSAPDKSGLPSDRFSAERTGGSVSTLTIQRTQQEDSAVYLCASSLVMTEAFFGQGTRLTVV.

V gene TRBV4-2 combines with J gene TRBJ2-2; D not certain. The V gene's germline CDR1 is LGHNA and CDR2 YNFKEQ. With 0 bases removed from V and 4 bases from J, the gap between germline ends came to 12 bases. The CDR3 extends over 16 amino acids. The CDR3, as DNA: TGTGCCAGCAGCCAAGATCCGCCTAGAATCACCGGGGAGCTGTTTTTT. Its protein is CASSQDPPRITGELFF.

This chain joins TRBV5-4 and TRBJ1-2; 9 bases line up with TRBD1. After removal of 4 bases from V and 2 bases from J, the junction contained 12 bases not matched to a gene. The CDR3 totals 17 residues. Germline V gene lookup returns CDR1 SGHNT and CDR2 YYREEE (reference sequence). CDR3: CASSGGTGRTINYGYTF. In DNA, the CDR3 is TGTGCCAGCAGCGGGGGGACAGGGCGAACTATCAACTATGGCTACACCTTC.

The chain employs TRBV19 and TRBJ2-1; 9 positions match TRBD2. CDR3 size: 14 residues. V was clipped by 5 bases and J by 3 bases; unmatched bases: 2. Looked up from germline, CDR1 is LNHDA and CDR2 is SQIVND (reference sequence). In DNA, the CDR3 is TGTGCCAGTAGTGATAGCGGGAGCTACAATGAGCAGTTCTTC. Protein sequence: CASSDSGSYNEQFF.

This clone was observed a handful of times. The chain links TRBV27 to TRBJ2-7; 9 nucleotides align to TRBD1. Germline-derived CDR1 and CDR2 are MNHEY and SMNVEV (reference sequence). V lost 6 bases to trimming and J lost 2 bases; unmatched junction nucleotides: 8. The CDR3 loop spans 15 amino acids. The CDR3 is CASRRTGAPPYEQYF. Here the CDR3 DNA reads TGTGCCAGCAGAAGGACAGGGGCTCCCCCCTACGAGCAGTACTTC.

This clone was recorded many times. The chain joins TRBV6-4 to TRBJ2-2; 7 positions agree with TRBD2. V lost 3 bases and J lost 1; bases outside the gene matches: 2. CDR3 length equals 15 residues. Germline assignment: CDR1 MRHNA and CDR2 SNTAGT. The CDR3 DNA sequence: TGTGCCAGCAGTGAAGGCGGGGGGAACACCGGGGAGCTGTTTTTT. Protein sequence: CASSEGGGNTGELFF.

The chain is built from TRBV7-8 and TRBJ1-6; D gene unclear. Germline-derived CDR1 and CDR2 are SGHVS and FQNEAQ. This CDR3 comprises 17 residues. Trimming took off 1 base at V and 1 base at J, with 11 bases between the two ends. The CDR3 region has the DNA TGTGCCAGCAGCTTAGAGCCGGTCCGGTCCTATAATTCACCCCTCCACTTT. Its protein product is CASSLEPVRSYNSPLHF.

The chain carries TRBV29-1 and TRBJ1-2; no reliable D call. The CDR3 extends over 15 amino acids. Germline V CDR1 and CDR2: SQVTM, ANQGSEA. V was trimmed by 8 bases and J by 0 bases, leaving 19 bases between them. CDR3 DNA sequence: TGCAGCATAGGCGACACCCGACTAGCTAACTATGGCTACACCTTC. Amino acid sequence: CSIGDTRLANYGYTF.

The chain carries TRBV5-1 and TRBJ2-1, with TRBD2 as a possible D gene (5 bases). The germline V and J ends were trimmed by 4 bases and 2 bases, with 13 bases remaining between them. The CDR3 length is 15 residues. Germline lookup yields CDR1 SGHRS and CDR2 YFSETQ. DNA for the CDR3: TGCGCCAGCAGCATTAGCGATACGCCCTACAATGAGCAGTTCTTC. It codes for CASSISDTPYNEQFF.

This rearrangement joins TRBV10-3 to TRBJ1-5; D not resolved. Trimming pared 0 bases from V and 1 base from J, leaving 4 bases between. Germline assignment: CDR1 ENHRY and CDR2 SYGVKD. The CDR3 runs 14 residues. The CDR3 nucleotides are TGTGCCATCAGTGAGTCGAGAAGCAATCAGCCCCAGCATTTT. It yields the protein CAISESRSNQPQHF.

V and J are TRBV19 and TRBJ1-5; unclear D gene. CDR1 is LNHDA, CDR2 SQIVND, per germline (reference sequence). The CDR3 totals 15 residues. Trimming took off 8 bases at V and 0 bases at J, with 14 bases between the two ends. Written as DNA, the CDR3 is TGTGCCAGTTCGAGAGGTGGATATAGCAATCAGCCCCAGCATTTT. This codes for CASSRGGYSNQPQHF.

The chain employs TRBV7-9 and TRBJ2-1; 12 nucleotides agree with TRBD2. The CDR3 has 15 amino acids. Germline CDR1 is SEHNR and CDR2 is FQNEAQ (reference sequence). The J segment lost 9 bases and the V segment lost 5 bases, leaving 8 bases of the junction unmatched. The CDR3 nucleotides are TGTGCCAGCAGCCTACTGGGACTAGCGGGCGGTGAGCAGTTCTTC. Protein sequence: CASSLLGLAGGEQFF.

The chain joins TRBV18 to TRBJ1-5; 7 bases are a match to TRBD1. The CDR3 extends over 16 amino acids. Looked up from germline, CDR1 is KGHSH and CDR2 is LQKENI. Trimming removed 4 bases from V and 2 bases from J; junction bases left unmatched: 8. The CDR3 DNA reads TGTGCCAGCTCACTTCGACAGGGTGGGGGCAATCAGCCCCAGCATTTT. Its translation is CASSLRQGGGNQPQHF.

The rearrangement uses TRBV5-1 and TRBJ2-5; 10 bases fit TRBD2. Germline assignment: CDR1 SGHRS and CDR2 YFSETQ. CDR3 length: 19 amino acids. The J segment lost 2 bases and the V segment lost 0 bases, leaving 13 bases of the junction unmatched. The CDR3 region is CASSLAWTSGEVGQETQYF. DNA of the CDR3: TGCGCCAGCAGCTTGGCCTGGACTAGCGGAGAGGTAGGGCAAGAGACCCAGTACTTC.

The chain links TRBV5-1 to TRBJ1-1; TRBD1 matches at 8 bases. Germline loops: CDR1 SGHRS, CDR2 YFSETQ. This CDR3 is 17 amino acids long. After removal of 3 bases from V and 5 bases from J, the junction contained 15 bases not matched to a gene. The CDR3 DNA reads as TGCGCCAGCAGCTCCTTGGTGGGGTTGACAGGGGAAACTGAAGCTTTCTTT. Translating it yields CASSSLVGLTGETEAFF.

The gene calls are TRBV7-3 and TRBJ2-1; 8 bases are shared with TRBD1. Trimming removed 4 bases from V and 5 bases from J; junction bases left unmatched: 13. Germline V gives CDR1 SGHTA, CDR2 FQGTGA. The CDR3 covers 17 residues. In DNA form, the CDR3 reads TGTGCCAGCAGCTCTCGGACAGGGAGTGTAACTGACAATGAGCAGTTCTTC. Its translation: CASSSRTGSVTDNEQFF.

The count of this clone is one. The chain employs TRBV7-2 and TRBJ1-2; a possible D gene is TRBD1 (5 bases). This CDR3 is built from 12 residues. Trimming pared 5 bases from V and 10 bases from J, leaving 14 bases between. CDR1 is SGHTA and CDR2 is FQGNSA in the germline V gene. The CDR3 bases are TGTGCCAGCAGCCGGGTTCCCAGGGACTACACCTTC. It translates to CASSRVPRDYTF.

For the CDR3, the DNA is TGTGCCAGCAGCTTAGATATCTCCTTGGCCAAAAACATTCAGTACTTC. The encoded protein is CASSLDISLAKNIQYF. This chain joins TRBV7-2 and TRBJ2-4; D is unclear. CDR1 is SGHTA, CDR2 FQGNSA, per germline. This CDR3 region has 16 residues. Deletions cut 1 base from V and 1 base from J, with 11 bases between.

The DNA for the CDR3 is TGTGCCAGCAGCTTACGGCCTGGCGGGAGGGAGGTCGCAGATACGCAGTATTTT. As protein: CASSLRPGGREVADTQYF. The chain uses TRBV7-8 and TRBJ2-3, with 9 bases matching TRBD2. Germline V gene lookup returns CDR1 SGHVS and CDR2 FQNEAQ. The CDR3 is 18 residues long. V was clipped by 2 bases and J by 4 bases; unmatched bases: 13.

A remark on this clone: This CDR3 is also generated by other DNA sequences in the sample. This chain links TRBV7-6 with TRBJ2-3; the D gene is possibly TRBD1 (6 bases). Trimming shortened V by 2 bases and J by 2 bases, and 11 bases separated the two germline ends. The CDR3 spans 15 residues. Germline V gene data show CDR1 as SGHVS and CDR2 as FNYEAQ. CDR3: CASSLLGQNTDTQYF. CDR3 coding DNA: TGTGCCAGCAGCTTACTAGGACAGAACACAGATACGCAGTATTTT.

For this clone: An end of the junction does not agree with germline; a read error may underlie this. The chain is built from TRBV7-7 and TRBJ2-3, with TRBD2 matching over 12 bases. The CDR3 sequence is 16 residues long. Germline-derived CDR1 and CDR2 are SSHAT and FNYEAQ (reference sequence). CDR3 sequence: CASSLGTSGSTDTQYF. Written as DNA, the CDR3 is TGTGCTAGCAGCCTAGGGACTAGCGGGAGCACAGATACGCAGTATTTT.